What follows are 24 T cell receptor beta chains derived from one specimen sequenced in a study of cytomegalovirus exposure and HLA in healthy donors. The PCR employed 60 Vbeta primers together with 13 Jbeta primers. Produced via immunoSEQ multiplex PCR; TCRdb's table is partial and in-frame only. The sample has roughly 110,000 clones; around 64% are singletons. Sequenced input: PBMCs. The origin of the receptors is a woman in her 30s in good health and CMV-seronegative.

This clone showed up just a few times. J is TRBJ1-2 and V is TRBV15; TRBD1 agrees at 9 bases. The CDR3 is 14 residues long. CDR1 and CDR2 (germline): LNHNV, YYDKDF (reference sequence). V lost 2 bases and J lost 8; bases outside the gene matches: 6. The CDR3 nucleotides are TGTGCCACCAGCAGAACAGGGGGCGTTAAGGGCTACACCTTC. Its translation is CATSRTGGVKGYTF.

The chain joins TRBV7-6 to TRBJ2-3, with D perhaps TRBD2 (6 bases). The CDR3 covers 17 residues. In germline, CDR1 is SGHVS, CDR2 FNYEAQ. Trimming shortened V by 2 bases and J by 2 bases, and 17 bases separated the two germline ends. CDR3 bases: TGTGCCAGCAGCTTAATTACTGTAGGGCGGGACACAGATACGCAGTATTTT. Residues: CASSLITVGRDTDTQYF.

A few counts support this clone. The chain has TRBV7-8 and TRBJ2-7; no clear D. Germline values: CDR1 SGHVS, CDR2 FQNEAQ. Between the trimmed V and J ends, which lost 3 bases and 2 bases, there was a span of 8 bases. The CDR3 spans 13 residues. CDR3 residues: CASSFGQTYEQYF. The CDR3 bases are TGTGCCAGCAGCTTTGGGCAAACCTACGAGCAGTACTTC.

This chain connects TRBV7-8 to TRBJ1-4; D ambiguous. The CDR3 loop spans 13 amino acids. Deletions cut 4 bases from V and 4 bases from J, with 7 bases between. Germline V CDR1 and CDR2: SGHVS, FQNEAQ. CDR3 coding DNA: TGTGCCAGCAGCTCTGGAGTTAATGAAAAACTGTTTTTT. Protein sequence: CASSSGVNEKLFF.

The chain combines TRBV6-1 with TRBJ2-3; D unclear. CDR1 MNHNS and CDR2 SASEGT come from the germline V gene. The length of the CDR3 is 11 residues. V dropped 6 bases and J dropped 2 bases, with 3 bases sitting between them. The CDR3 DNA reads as TGTGCCAGCAGCAACACAGATACGCAGTATTTT. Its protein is CASSNTDTQYF.

In DNA, the CDR3 is TGCGCCAGCAGCCAACCGGCATGGGGTAGCGGGAGGTCCTCCTACAATGAGCAGTTCTTC. Amino acid sequence: CASSQPAWGSGRSSYNEQFF. The chain employs TRBV4-1 and TRBJ2-1; TRBD2 agrees at 10 bases. The germline gives CDR1 MGHRA, CDR2 YSYEKL. V shed 2 bases and J 0 bases; nucleotides not matched to a gene: 13. The CDR3 runs 20 residues.

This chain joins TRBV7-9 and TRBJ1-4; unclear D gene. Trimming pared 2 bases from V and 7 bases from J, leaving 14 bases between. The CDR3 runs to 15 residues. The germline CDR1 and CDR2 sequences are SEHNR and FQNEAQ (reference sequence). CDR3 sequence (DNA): TGTGCCAGCAGCTTACCTTCCGGGGAGGGTGAAAAACTGTTTTTT. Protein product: CASSLPSGEGEKLFF.

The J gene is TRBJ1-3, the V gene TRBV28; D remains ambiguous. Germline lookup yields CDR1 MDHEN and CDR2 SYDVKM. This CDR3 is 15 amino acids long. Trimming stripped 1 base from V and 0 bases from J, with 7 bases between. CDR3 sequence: CASSLLGSSGNTIYF. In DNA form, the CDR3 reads TGTGCCAGCAGTTTATTAGGGAGCTCTGGAAACACCATATATTTT. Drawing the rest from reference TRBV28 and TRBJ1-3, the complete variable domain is DVKVTQSSRYLVKRTGEKVFLECVQDMDHENMFWYRQDPGLGLRLIYFSYDVKMKEKGDIPEGYSVSREKKERFSLILESASTNQTSMYLCASSLLGSSGNTIYFGEGSWLTVV.

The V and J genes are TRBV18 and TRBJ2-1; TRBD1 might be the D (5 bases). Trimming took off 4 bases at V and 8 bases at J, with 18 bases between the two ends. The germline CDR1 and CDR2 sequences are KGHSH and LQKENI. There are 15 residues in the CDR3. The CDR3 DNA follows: TGTGCCAGCTCACGGCAGGGTAGGCAGCCGGATGAGCAGTTCTTC. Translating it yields CASSRQGRQPDEQFF.

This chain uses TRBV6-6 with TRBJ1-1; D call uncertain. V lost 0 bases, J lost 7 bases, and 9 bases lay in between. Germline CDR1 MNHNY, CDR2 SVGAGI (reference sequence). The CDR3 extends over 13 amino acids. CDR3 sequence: CASSYSLEFEAFF. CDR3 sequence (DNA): TGTGCCAGCAGTTACTCGCTGGAGTTTGAAGCTTTCTTT.

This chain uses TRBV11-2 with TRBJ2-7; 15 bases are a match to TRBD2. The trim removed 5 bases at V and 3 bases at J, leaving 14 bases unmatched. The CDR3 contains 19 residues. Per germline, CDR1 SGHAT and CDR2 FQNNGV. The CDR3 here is CASSTSGGTSGRNYYEQYF. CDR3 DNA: TGTGCCAGCAGCACAAGCGGTGGGACTAGCGGGAGGAATTACTACGAGCAGTACTTC.

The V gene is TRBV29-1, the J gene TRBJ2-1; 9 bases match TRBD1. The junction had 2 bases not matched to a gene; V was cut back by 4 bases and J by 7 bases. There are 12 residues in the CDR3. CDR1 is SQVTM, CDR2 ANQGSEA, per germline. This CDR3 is CSVGQGENEQFF. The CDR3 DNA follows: TGCAGCGTTGGACAGGGGGAGAATGAGCAGTTCTTC.

The CDR3 is CASSRQGAFSGNTIYF. CDR3 DNA: TGTGCCAGCAGCCGACAGGGAGCGTTCTCTGGAAACACCATATATTTT. This chain connects TRBV14 to TRBJ1-3; 7 nucleotides match TRBD1. J was trimmed by 0 bases and V by 4 bases; bases with no gene match: 6. CDR1 is SGHDN and CDR2 is FVKESK in the germline V gene. The CDR3 has 16 residues.

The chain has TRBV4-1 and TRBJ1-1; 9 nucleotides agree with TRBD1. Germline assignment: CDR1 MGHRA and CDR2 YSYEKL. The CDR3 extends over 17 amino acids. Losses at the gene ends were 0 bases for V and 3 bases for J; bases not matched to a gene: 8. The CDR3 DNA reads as TGCGCCAGCAGCCAAGAACAGGGGGCGCTTAGATACACTGAAGCTTTCTTT. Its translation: CASSQEQGALRYTEAFF.

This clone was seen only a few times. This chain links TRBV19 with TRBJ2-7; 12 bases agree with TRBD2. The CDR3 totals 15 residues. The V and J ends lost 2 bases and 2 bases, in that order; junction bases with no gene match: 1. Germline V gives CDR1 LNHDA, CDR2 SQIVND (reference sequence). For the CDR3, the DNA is TGTGCCAGTAGTATACGACTAGCGGGGGCCTACGAGCAGTACTTC. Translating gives CASSIRLAGAYEQYF.

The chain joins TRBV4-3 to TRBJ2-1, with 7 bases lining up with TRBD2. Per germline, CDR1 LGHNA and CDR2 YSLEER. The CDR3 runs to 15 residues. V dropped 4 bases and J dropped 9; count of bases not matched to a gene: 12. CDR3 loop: CASSPGTTGVGEQFF. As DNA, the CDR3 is TGCGCCAGCAGCCCGGGGACTACGGGGGTAGGTGAGCAGTTCTTC.

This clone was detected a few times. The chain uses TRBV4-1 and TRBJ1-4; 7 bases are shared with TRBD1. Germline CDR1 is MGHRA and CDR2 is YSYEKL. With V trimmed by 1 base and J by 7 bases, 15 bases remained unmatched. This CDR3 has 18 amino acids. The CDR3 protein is CASSQVEITGAGGEKLFF. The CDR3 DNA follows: TGCGCCAGCAGCCAAGTAGAAATAACAGGGGCAGGGGGTGAAAAACTGTTTTTT.

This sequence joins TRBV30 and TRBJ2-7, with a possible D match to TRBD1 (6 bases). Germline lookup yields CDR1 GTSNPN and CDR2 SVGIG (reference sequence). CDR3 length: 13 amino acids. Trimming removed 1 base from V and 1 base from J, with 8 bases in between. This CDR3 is CAWSAGQSYEQYF. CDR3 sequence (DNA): TGTGCCTGGAGTGCAGGACAGTCCTACGAGCAGTACTTC.

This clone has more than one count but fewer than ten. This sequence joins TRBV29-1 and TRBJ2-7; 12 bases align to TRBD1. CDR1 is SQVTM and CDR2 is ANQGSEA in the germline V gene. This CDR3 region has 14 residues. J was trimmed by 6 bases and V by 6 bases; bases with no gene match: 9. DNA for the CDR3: TGCAGCGTGGGACAGGGGGCCTTAGGACTCGAGCAGTACTTC. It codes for CSVGQGALGLEQYF.

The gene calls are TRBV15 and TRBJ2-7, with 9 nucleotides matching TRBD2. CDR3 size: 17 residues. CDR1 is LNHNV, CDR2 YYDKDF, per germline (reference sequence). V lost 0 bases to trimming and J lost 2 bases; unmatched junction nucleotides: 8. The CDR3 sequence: CATSRDLRRGGTYEQYF. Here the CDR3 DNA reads TGTGCCACCAGCAGAGATTTACGGCGGGGGGGTACCTACGAGCAGTACTTC. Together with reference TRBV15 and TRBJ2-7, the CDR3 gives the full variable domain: DAMVIQNPRYQVTQFGKPVTLSCSQTLNHNVMYWYQQKSSQAPKLLFHYYDKDFNNEADTPDNFQSRRPNTSFCFLDIRSPGLGDTAMYLCATSRDLRRGGTYEQYFGPGTRLTVT.

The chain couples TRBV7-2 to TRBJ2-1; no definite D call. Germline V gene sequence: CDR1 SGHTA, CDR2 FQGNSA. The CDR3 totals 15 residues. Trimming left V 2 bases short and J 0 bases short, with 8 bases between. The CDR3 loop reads CASSLTTGSYNEQFF. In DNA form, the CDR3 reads TGTGCCAGCAGCTTAACTACTGGCTCCTACAATGAGCAGTTCTTC. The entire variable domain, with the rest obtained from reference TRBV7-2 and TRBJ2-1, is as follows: GAGVSQSPSNKVTEKGKDVELRCDPISGHTALYWYRQSLGQGLEFLIYFQGNSAPDKSGLPSDRFSAERTGGSVSTLTIQRTQQEDSAVYLCASSLTTGSYNEQFFGPGTRLTVL.

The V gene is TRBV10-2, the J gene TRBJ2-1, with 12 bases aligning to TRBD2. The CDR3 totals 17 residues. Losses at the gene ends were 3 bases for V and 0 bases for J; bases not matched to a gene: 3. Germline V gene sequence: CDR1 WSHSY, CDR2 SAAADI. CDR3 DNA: TGCGCCAGCAGTGACAAACTAGCGGGAGGCTCCTACAATGAGCAGTTCTTC. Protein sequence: CASSDKLAGGSYNEQFF.

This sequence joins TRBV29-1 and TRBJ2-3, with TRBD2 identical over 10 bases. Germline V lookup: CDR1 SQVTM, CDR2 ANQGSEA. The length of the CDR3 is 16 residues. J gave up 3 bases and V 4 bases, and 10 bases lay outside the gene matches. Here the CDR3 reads CSVGGLAGGPTDTQYF. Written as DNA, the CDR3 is TGCAGCGTTGGGGGTTTAGCGGGAGGCCCAACAGATACGCAGTATTTT.

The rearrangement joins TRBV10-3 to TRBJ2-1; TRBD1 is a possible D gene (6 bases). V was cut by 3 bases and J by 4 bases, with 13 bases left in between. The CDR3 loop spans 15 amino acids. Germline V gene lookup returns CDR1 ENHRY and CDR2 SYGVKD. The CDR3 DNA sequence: TGTGCCATCAGTGAACAGGGCCCACTTTACAATGAGCAGTTCTTC. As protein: CAISEQGPLYNEQFF.